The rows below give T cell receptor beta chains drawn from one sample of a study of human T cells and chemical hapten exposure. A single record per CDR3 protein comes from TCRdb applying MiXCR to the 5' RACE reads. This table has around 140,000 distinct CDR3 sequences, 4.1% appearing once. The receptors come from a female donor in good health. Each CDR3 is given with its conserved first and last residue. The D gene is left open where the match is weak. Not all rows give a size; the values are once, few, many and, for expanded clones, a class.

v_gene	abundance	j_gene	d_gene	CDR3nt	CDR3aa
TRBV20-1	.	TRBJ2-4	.	TGCAGTGCTAGCCGACAGTGTAAAAACATTCAGTACTTC	CSASRQCKNIQYF
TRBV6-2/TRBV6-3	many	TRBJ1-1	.	TGTGCCAGCAGTCATCCCGGGACACGGGCTTTCTTT	CASSHPGTRAFF
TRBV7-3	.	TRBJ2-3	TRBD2	TGTGCCAGCAGCTTATTACCGGGACTAGCGGGGCGAAGCACAGATACGCAGTATTTT	CASSLLPGLAGRSTDTQYF
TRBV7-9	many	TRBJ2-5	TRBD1	TGTGCCAGCAGCCGGACCGGGACAGGCGGAGAGACCCAGTACTTC	CASSRTGTGGETQYF
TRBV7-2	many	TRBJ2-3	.	TGTGCCAGCAGCCTAACACAGGGTTTAACAGATACGCAGTATTTT	CASSLTQGLTDTQYF
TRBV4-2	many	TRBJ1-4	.	TGTGCCAGCAGCCAAGTTAATGAAAAACTGTTTTTT	CASSQVNEKLFF
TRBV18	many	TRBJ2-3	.	TGTGCCAGCTCACCTCGAAGCCCTAGCACAGATACGCAGTATTTT	CASSPRSPSTDTQYF
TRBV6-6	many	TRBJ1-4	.	TGTGCCAGCAGTTACTTGGCCCCGGGCAATGAAAAACTGTTTTTT	CASSYLAPGNEKLFF
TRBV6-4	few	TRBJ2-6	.	TGTGCCAGCAGTGACAACCGACCCTCTGGGGCCAACGTCCTGACTTTC	CASSDNRPSGANVLTF
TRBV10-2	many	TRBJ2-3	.	TGCGCCAGCAGTGAAGAGTACAGGCCAGATACGCAGTATTTT	CASSEEYRPDTQYF
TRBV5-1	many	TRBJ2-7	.	TGCGCCAGCAGCTTGCGGGGGCGGTACGAGCAGTACTTC	CASSLRGRYEQYF
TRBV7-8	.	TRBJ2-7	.	TGTGCCAGCAGCTTACACCGCTACTCCTACGAGCAGTACTTC	CASSLHRYSYEQYF
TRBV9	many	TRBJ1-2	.	TGTGCCAGCAGCCAAATAGGGGGGCAGAGCGATGGCTACACCTTC	CASSQIGGQSDGYTF
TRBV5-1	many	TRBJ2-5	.	TGCGCCAGCCAGGAGCAAGAGACCCAGTACTTC	CASQEQETQYF
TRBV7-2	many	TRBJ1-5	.	TGTGCCAGCGGACGATCTAATCAGCCCCAGCATTTT	CASGRSNQPQHF
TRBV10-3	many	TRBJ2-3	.	TGTGCCATCAGTCCCGAAGGGGTTGTAACGCAGTATTTT	CAISPEGVVTQYF
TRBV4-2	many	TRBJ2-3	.	TGTGCCAGCAGCCAAGCTGCCGGGGGCACGGTATTAGATACGCAGTATTTT	CASSQAAGGTVLDTQYF
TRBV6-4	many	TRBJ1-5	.	TGTGCCAGCAGTCTAGAGGGTGCGGGAAAACCCCAGCATTTT	CASSLEGAGKPQHF
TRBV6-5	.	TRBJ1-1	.	TGTGCCAGCAACCGGGGACCGTTGAACACTGAAGCTTTCTTT	CASNRGPLNTEAFF
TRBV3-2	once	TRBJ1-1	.	TGTGCCAGCAGCACCCGTCCCACATGGGTCAGCCCAGACACTGAAGCTTTCTTT	CASSTRPTWVSPDTEAFF